This entry describes one T cell receptor (beta chain). Germline V CDR1 and CDR2: SGHTS, YDEGEE. The CDR3 is 14 amino acids. Trimming pared 9 bases from V and 0 bases from J, leaving 15 bases between. This sample stems from a study of shared clonotypes between healthy human individuals. For the study at large: There were three CD4 naive, three CD4 memory, two CD8 naive and one CD8 memory plates per donor.

Naive CD8 populations comprised CD45RO-negative cells positively selected for CCR7, excluding terminally differentiated effector memory CD45RA+ cells. A roughly 200 ng quantity of DNA, 30,000 to 35,000 T cell genomes, went into the sorted-subset replicate PCRs. The method was immunoSEQ multiplex PCR; TCRdb's version includes in-frame clones alone and lacks a portion of them. This table holds some 2 million clones, less than 95% found once. The chain uses TRBV5-8 and TRBJ1-2; D unclear. The sequence derives from a man aged 18 to 29 in good health. Sample: naive CD8+ T cells sorted from blood. The CDR3 loop reads CATPPAEANYGYTF. CDR3 sequence (DNA): TGTGCCACCCCACCAGCGGAAGCTAACTATGGCTACACCTTC.